Only a few counts were recorded for the clone carrying this T cell receptor (beta chain). The ends were cut back, 0 bases at V and 6 bases at J, with 8 bases in the middle. The CDR3 runs 13 residues. Germline V gene sequence: CDR1 MNHNY, CDR2 SVGAGI (reference sequence). TCRdb re-derived calls from the RT-PCR reads in MiXCR, one entry per CDR3 protein. Seen here are 650,000 to 800,000 distinct CDR3 sequences, 12% to 15% observed once, and the top ten hold roughly 3.9%. The source material was memory CD4+ T cells from blood. This receptor was identified in a female donor in good health, serving as a healthy control. V gene TRBV6-6 combines with J gene TRBJ1-1, with unresolved D. CDR3 region: CASSYSGEAEAFF. DNA of the CDR3: TGTGCCAGCAGTTACTCTGGAGAAGCTGAAGCTTTCTTT.